The source of this T cell receptor beta chain is a study of blood T cell repertoires in COVID-19. In the study overall: Both acute and convalescent COVID-19 samples were obtained from the United States, Italy and Spain. PBMCs, B-cell-depleted T cells, or T cells provided the cDNA or gDNA that made up the material.

In the source study's methods: Nucleated cell counts were estimated from reference gene primer amplification. Only in-frame clones appear in the TCRdb table, and some are missing; sequencing was by immunoSEQ multiplex PCR. That table furnishes V, J and clone size, whereas the DNA furnished D and trimming. The sample records about 170,000 clones, around nine tenths being singletons. The germline gives CDR1 MDHEN, CDR2 SYDVKM. This CDR3 region has 18 residues. The V segment lost 1 base and the J segment 2 bases; nucleotides outside the gene matches: 6. This clonotype was sampled from a man aged 18 to 30 with active or convalescent COVID-19. What was sequenced was peripheral blood. The J gene is TRBJ2-2, the V gene TRBV28; 11 nucleotides match TRBD2. CDR3 in amino acids: CASSLLTLAGANTGELFF. DNA for the CDR3: TGTGCCAGCAGTTTATTGACACTAGCGGGGGCCAACACCGGGGAGCTGTTTTTT. Complete variable domain (other parts from reference TRBV28 and TRBJ2-2): DVKVTQSSRYLVKRTGEKVFLECVQDMDHENMFWYRQDPGLGLRLIYFSYDVKMKEKGDIPEGYSVSREKKERFSLILESASTNQTSMYLCASSLLTLAGANTGELFFGEGSRLTVL.